A selection of T cell receptor beta chains follows, all from one sample in a study of cytomegalovirus exposure and HLA in healthy donors. Data came from immunoSEQ multiplex PCR; TCRdb stores just in-frame clones and leaves some out. The table shows about 140,000 clones, with roughly 80% occurring only once. Material for sequencing was PBMCs. The receptors come from a male donor in good health and CMV-seronegative. CDR3s include the opening cysteine and the closing phenylalanine or tryptophan. The order of the fields is D gene, clone size, J gene, V gene, CDR3 DNA, CDR3 protein. A D gene is named only where the DNA matches it firmly. Size values are once, few and many counts, or a class for expanded clones, and some rows have none.

D gene: .
clone size: .
J gene: TRBJ2-1
V gene: TRBV19
CDR3 DNA: TGTGCCAGTAGTCTGGGGGGGCCCTCCTACAATGAGCAGTTCTTC
CDR3 protein: CASSLGGPSYNEQFF

D gene: .
clone size: .
J gene: TRBJ1-2
V gene: TRBV13
CDR3 DNA: TGTGCCAGCAGCTCCAACACCTATGGCTACACCTTC
CDR3 protein: CASSSNTYGYTF

D gene: .
clone size: .
J gene: TRBJ1-1
V gene: TRBV4-3
CDR3 DNA: TGCGCCAGCAGCCATGAAACGGGGGGGTTTGACACTGAAGCTTTCTTT
CDR3 protein: CASSHETGGFDTEAFF

D gene: TRBD1
clone size: .
J gene: TRBJ1-2
V gene: TRBV19
CDR3 DNA: TGTGCCAGTAGTCCCGGGACAGCCATACCTACTAACTATGGCTACACCTTC
CDR3 protein: CASSPGTAIPTNYGYTF

D gene: TRBD1
clone size: .
J gene: TRBJ1-2
V gene: TRBV28
CDR3 DNA: TGTGCCAGCAGTTTTTGGGACAGGGGGCTCTCGCATGGCTACACCTTC
CDR3 protein: CASSFWDRGLSHGYTF

D gene: .
clone size: once
J gene: TRBJ1-2
V gene: TRBV29-1
CDR3 DNA: TGCAGCGTTGGGGAGGGAGGAGGCTATGGCTACACCTTC
CDR3 protein: CSVGEGGGYGYTF

D gene: .
clone size: .
J gene: TRBJ2-5
V gene: TRBV5-4
CDR3 DNA: TGTGCCAGCCACCCTGGGGGCTTCCAAGAGACCCAGTACTTC
CDR3 protein: CASHPGGFQETQYF

D gene: .
clone size: .
J gene: TRBJ2-5
V gene: TRBV7-2
CDR3 DNA: TGTGCCAGCAGCCCCCAGGTTAGCGGAGAGACCCAGTACTTC
CDR3 protein: CASSPQVSGETQYF

D gene: TRBD1
clone size: once
J gene: TRBJ2-6
V gene: TRBV19
CDR3 DNA: TGTGCCAGTAGTGATCGGGACAGGAGGGTTTTTGCTGGGGCCAACGTCCTGACTTTC
CDR3 protein: CASSDRDRRVFAGANVLTF

D gene: .
clone size: .
J gene: TRBJ1-1
V gene: TRBV11-2
CDR3 DNA: TGTGCCAGCAGCTTAGGGGAGCGTCGCATGAACACTGAAGCTTTCTTT
CDR3 protein: CASSLGERRMNTEAFF

D gene: TRBD2
clone size: .
J gene: TRBJ2-3
V gene: TRBV9
CDR3 DNA: TGTGCCAGCAGCGTCGGACTAGCGGGTCTCCCGGATACGCAGTATTTT
CDR3 protein: CASSVGLAGLPDTQYF

D gene: TRBD1
clone size: .
J gene: TRBJ1-3
V gene: TRBV10-3
CDR3 DNA: TGTGCCATTCAATCAGCCTTTGGACAGGCGGCTGGAAACACCATATATTTT
CDR3 protein: CAIQSAFGQAAGNTIYF

D gene: .
clone size: .
J gene: TRBJ2-7
V gene: TRBV7-9
CDR3 DNA: TGTGCCAGCAGCTCTAGCAGAGTTAGCTCCTACGAGCAGTACTTC
CDR3 protein: CASSSSRVSSYEQYF